This T cell receptor beta chain was observed in a study of siplizumab effects on memory and regulatory T cells. Broader study findings: A significant reduction in alloreactive sequences traceable to unstimulated CD4+ memory cells was produced by siplizumab.

In regard to this clone: Its target is not known.

Sequencing used immunoSEQ multiplex PCR; TCRdb keeps in-frame clones, though not all of them. The sample includes 70,000 to 95,000 clones, over 85% of them seen just once. Germline V gene data show CDR1 as GTSNPN and CDR2 as SVGIG (reference sequence). V was clipped by 5 bases and J by 0 bases, with 7 bases between them. The CDR3 totals 12 residues. The material sequenced was CD8+ T cells sorted from blood. This TCR derives from a human donor in good health. This sequence joins TRBV30 and TRBJ1-1; no reliable D call. The CDR3 sequence is CAWGQVNTEAFF. The DNA for the CDR3 is TGTGCCTGGGGTCAGGTGAACACTGAAGCTTTCTTT.